What follows are 19 T cell receptor beta chains derived from one specimen sequenced in a study of CD8+ T cells in alopecia areata. The authors extracted RNA and reverse transcribed it into cDNA as the sequencing template. Method: immunoSEQ multiplex PCR; TCRdb's copy keeps in-frame clones and lacks some. This table has over 150,000 clones, roughly 56% appearing once. The source material was CD8+ T cells sorted from blood. The source is a human donor in good health.

This clone was observed a few times. The V call is TRBV27, the J call TRBJ2-1; TRBD2 agrees at 12 bases. Unmatched junction bases numbered 5, after V lost 5 bases and J lost 6 bases. CDR3 length equals 15 residues. Germline V gene data show CDR1 as MNHEY and CDR2 as SMNVEV (reference sequence). CDR3 in DNA: TGTGCCAGCAGTCCTACTAGCGGGGGGACCAATGAGCAGTTCTTC. Translation: CASSPTSGGTNEQFF.

Comments on this clone: A much larger clone differs from this one at a single base, so this may be a read error. The J gene is TRBJ1-1, the V gene TRBV7-6; D gene uncertain. The CDR3 consists of 13 residues. V was shortened by 1 base and J by 0 bases, with 3 bases between the two germline ends. The germline V gene encodes CDR1 SGHVS and CDR2 FNYEAQ. CDR3 sequence: CASSLEVNTEAFF. Here the CDR3 DNA reads TGTGCCAGCAGCTTAGAGGTGAACACTGAAGCTTTCTTT.

The sample holds a few counts of this clone. The chain uses TRBV6-4 and TRBJ2-3, with D perhaps TRBD2 (7 bases). CDR3 size: 16 residues. CDR1 is MRHNA and CDR2 is SNTAGT in the germline V gene. Trimming left V 0 bases short and J 0 bases short, with 10 bases between. CDR3 nucleotides: TGTGCCAGCAGTGACTCGGGCGGGGGCAGCACAGATACGCAGTATTTT. Translated: CASSDSGGGSTDTQYF.

This clone was seen only a few times. This chain links TRBV19 with TRBJ2-7; D is unclear. Trimming removed 5 bases from V and 2 bases from J, with 13 bases in between. The CDR3 is 14 amino acids. The germline V gene encodes CDR1 LNHDA and CDR2 SQIVND (reference sequence). The CDR3 region has the DNA TGTGCCAGTAGTCCATCGGGCCAAACCTACGAGCAGTACTTC. This translates into CASSPSGQTYEQYF.

This rearrangement joins TRBV4-1 to TRBJ2-7, with D perhaps given as TRBD1 or TRBD2 (6 bases each). Trimming cost V 3 bases and J 6 bases, with 12 bases left between them. Germline loops: CDR1 MGHRA, CDR2 YSYEKL. The CDR3 length is 13 residues. CDR3 protein: CASSQGRGVEQYF. CDR3 bases: TGCGCCAGCAGCCAGGGTAGGGGGGTCGAGCAGTACTTC.

The V and J genes are TRBV27 and TRBJ2-3, with a possible D match to TRBD2 (6 bases). Germline V gives CDR1 MNHEY, CDR2 SMNVEV (reference sequence). This CDR3 spans 15 amino acids. The V and J ends lost 5 bases and 2 bases respectively, with 14 bases between them. This chain's CDR3 is CASSTRGAHTDTQYF. In DNA, the CDR3 is TGTGCCAGCAGTACGCGGGGAGCACACACAGATACGCAGTATTTT.

J is TRBJ1-2 and V is TRBV5-1; D possibly corresponds to TRBD1 (5 bases). V shed 0 bases and J shed 5 bases, with 14 bases lying between them. The germline V gene encodes CDR1 SGHRS and CDR2 YFSETQ. This CDR3 contains 15 residues. CDR3 sequence: CASSLEGPTSYGYTF. The CDR3 DNA follows: TGCGCCAGCAGCTTGGAGGGGCCTACCTCTTATGGCTACACCTTC.

This clone was recorded a few times. The genes are TRBV27 and TRBJ2-1, with 8 positions matching TRBD2. Germline V CDR1 and CDR2: MNHEY, SMNVEV (reference sequence). This CDR3 region has 15 residues. V lost 5 bases and J lost 5; bases outside the gene matches: 8. Here the CDR3 DNA reads TGTGCCAGCAGTGCCCCGGGGGGGCTCGACAATGAGCAGTTCTTC. It codes for CASSAPGGLDNEQFF.

The rearrangement uses TRBV11-3 and TRBJ2-5; D gene uncertain. The CDR3 contains 15 residues. Trimming took off 0 bases at V and 1 base at J, with 9 bases between the two ends. Germline V gives CDR1 SGHNT, CDR2 YENEEA. CDR3 residues: CASSLDRNSQETQYF. The CDR3 nucleotides read TGTGCCAGCAGCTTAGATCGTAACAGCCAAGAGACCCAGTACTTC.

The V call is TRBV2, the J call TRBJ2-5, with a tentative D call TRBD2 (6 bases). The V and J ends lost 8 bases and 5 bases respectively, with 18 bases between them. The CDR3 consists of 14 residues. The V gene's germline CDR1 is SNHLY and CDR2 FYNNEI. CDR3 nucleotide sequence: TGTGCCAGCGGGGGGTCGGGTTCCCTGGAGACCCAGTACTTC. This translates into CASGGSGSLETQYF.

The J gene is TRBJ1-1, the V gene TRBV7-6; a weak D match, TRBD1 (6 bases). The germline V gene encodes CDR1 SGHVS and CDR2 FNYEAQ. The CDR3 sequence is 15 residues long. V gave up 4 bases and J gave up 1 base, with 13 bases separating them. The CDR3 is CASSSAPTGNTEAFF. CDR3 in DNA: TGTGCCAGCAGCTCCGCACCGACAGGGAACACTGAAGCTTTCTTT.

This clone has just a few counts. The chain employs TRBV30 and TRBJ2-3; 8 nucleotides line up with TRBD2. The CDR3 loop spans 14 amino acids. Germline V gene data show CDR1 as GTSNPN and CDR2 as SVGIG (reference sequence). The J segment lost 1 base and the V segment lost 3 bases, leaving 3 bases of the junction unmatched. This CDR3 reads CAWRLAERTDTQYF. In DNA form, the CDR3 reads TGTGCCTGGAGACTAGCGGAGCGCACAGATACGCAGTATTTT.

In this sample, this clone turned up a few times. The V gene is TRBV5-6, the J gene TRBJ1-1; D not resolved. The CDR3 is 17 amino acids. V was clipped by 4 bases and J by 1 base, with 20 bases between them. From germline, CDR1 is SGHDT and CDR2 YYEEEE. The CDR3: CASSLAVDRLSNTEAFF. The CDR3 nucleotides read TGTGCCAGCAGCCTCGCGGTAGACCGCTTATCGAACACTGAAGCTTTCTTT.

The CDR3: CASSLGTAYTEAFF. In DNA form, the CDR3 reads TGTGCCAGCAGTTTAGGGACGGCTTACACTGAAGCTTTCTTT. V gene TRBV27 combines with J gene TRBJ1-1; possibly TRBD1 for D (5 bases). The CDR3 loop spans 14 amino acids. The germline gives CDR1 MNHEY, CDR2 SMNVEV (reference sequence). Trimming shortened V by 2 bases and J by 3 bases, and 10 bases separated the two germline ends.

The count of this clone is one. This chain connects TRBV4-1 to TRBJ2-7; D possibly matches TRBD1 or TRBD2 (5 bases each). This CDR3 has 15 residues. Between the trimmed V and J ends, which lost 2 bases and 2 bases, there was a span of 13 bases. Germline CDR1 MGHRA, CDR2 YSYEKL. In nucleotides, the CDR3 is TGCGCCAGCAGCCAACGGGCCCAGGGAGCCTACGAGCAGTACTTC. This gives the protein CASSQRAQGAYEQYF.

This chain links TRBV28 with TRBJ2-5, with 9 positions matching TRBD1. This CDR3 has 16 amino acids. Germline trimming cut 3 bases from V and 3 bases from J; bases unmatched to any gene: 8. Germline V gene lookup returns CDR1 MDHEN and CDR2 SYDVKM. The CDR3 loop reads CASSFGRGQGEETQYF. Here the CDR3 DNA reads TGTGCCAGCAGTTTTGGGCGGGGACAGGGAGAAGAGACCCAGTACTTC.

The J gene is TRBJ2-7, the V gene TRBV23-1, with a weak D call TRBD2 (5 bases). TRBV23-1 is an ORF, with its function uncertain. The CDR3 length is 14 residues. V lost 1 base and J 5 bases, leaving 12 bases between the germline ends. The CDR3 spells CASSQFGGFDEQYF. The CDR3 region has the DNA TGCGCCAGCAGTCAATTCGGAGGATTCGACGAGCAGTACTTC.

The chain uses TRBV6-4 and TRBJ1-2; D gene unclear. The V gene's germline CDR1 is MRHNA and CDR2 SNTAGT. Trimming removed 0 bases at V and 1 base at J, with 6 bases between. This CDR3 has 14 residues. The CDR3 DNA reads TGTGCCAGCAGTGACTCCACCTTTAACTATGGCTACACCTTC. Translated, it gives CASSDSTFNYGYTF.

The DNA of the CDR3 is TGTGCCAGCAGCCCTACGGCACCCAATCAGCCCCAGCATTTT. Translating gives CASSPTAPNQPQHF. V gene TRBV7-8 combines with J gene TRBJ1-5; D unclear. This CDR3 has 14 amino acids. The germline V gene has CDR1 SGHVS and CDR2 FQNEAQ. V dropped 5 bases and J dropped 3 bases, with 11 bases sitting between them.